One sample yielded the 15 T cell receptor beta chains listed below, sequenced in a study of a mutant IDH1 vaccine in newly diagnosed glioma. Time point: baseline, week 1 (first vaccination visit). Treatment in this sample: pre-vaccination baseline after standard-of-care therapy. Measured with immunoSEQ multiplex PCR; TCRdb has only the in-frame clones, and not every one. The sample shows about 15,000 clones, more than 80% of them seen only once. Sequencing used PBMCs, obtained from a glioma patient treated with radiotherapy, temozolomide or both. The receptor source for this set is a woman in her thirties or forties with glioma. Some clones in this sample may be carry-over from other donors' samples.

The gene calls are TRBV6-1 and TRBJ1-2; D not resolved. Germline CDR1 reads MNHNS; CDR2 reads SASEGT. Trimming took off 2 bases at V and 4 bases at J, with 5 bases between the two ends. This CDR3 has 12 residues. This CDR3 reads CASSESLYGYTF. The CDR3 DNA sequence: TGTGCCAGCAGTGAATCGCTCTATGGCTACACCTTC.

The count of this clone is one. This chain links TRBV6-5 with TRBJ1-1, with D possibly matching TRBD1 (6 bases). V was cut by 4 bases and J by 3 bases, with 12 bases left in between. Germline V gene sequence: CDR1 MNHEY, CDR2 SVGAGI. This CDR3 contains 14 residues. CDR3 DNA: TGTGCCAGCAGTTCGGATACAGGGCACACTGAAGCTTTCTTT. Encoded protein: CASSSDTGHTEAFF.

The V and J genes are TRBV6-5 and TRBJ2-1; D unresolved. The CDR3 has 15 residues. The V end lost 8 bases, the J end lost 9 bases, and 23 bases lay between the germline ends. Germline loops: CDR1 MNHEY, CDR2 SVGAGI. The DNA of the CDR3 is TGTGCCAGCGCAAAAGGGCCCCTTACGTCAAGTGAGCAGTTCTTC. Protein: CASAKGPLTSSEQFF.

Written as DNA, the CDR3 is TGTGCCAGCAGCTTAGGTACTCCCGGAAACACCATATATTTT. This gives the protein CASSLGTPGNTIYF. The rearrangement joins TRBV7-2 to TRBJ1-3; unclear D gene. The CDR3 has 14 amino acids. V was pared by 1 base and J by 4 bases, with 8 bases between. CDR1 is SGHTA and CDR2 is FQGNSA in the germline V gene.

About this clone: Because the CDR3 is missing its conserved closing phenylalanine or tryptophan, this is likely a read error. The chain is built from TRBV6-1 and TRBJ1-6; D is undetermined. Germline V CDR1 and CDR2: MNHNS, SASEGT. This CDR3 spans 15 amino acids. V was trimmed by 0 bases and J by 9 bases, leaving 12 bases between them. This chain's CDR3 is CASSEAGDGRSPLHL. The CDR3, as DNA: TGTGCCAGCAGTGAAGCTGGGGATGGGCGTTCACCCCTCCACCTT.

This clone was seen just once. The V gene is TRBV28, the J gene TRBJ2-7, with 15 bases matching TRBD2. Germline V lookup: CDR1 MDHEN, CDR2 SYDVKM. This CDR3 is built from 17 residues. Trimming removed 6 bases from V and 4 bases from J; junction bases left unmatched: 10. The CDR3 DNA follows: TGTGCCAGCAGCCAAGGACTAGCGGGAGGGCTTGAGTACGAGCAGTACTTC. Translated: CASSQGLAGGLEYEQYF. Supplemented by reference TRBV28 and TRBJ2-7, the full variable domain reads DVKVTQSSRYLVKRTGEKVFLECVQDMDHENMFWYRQDPGLGLRLIYFSYDVKMKEKGDIPEGYSVSREKKERFSLILESASTNQTSMYLCASSQGLAGGLEYEQYFGPGTRLTVT.

About this clone: The junction and the germline gene differ at one end; a read error may be behind it. The rearrangement uses TRBV11-2 and TRBJ1-5; no reliable D call. CDR1 is SGHAT and CDR2 is FQNNGV in the germline V gene. The CDR3 is 13 amino acids. CDR3 region: CASSGGSNQAQHF. CDR3 nucleotides: TGTGCCAGCAGCGGCGGGAGCAATCAGGCCCAGCATTTT.

The genes are TRBV6-5 and TRBJ2-1, with 8 bases that match TRBD1. The CDR3 has 15 residues. Germline assignment: CDR1 MNHEY and CDR2 SVGAGI. V lost 6 bases and J lost 8; bases outside the gene matches: 12. The CDR3 nucleotides read TGTGCCAGCAGCCGCCGGGACAGGCTCTTCCATGAGCAGTTCTTC. It codes for CASSRRDRLFHEQFF.

The genes are TRBV2 and TRBJ2-3; D might be TRBD1 (6 bases). V was trimmed by 6 bases and J by 4 bases, leaving 14 bases between them. The CDR3 loop spans 14 amino acids. Per the germline V gene, CDR1 is SNHLY and CDR2 is FYNNEI. The CDR3 sequence: CASRYREGADTQYF. The CDR3 region has the DNA TGTGCCAGCAGGTACAGGGAAGGAGCAGATACGCAGTATTTT.

The chain joins TRBV11-2 to TRBJ2-3; either TRBD1 or TRBD2 may fit D (6 bases each). Deletions cut 8 bases from V and 2 bases from J, with 17 bases between. Germline V gene sequence: CDR1 SGHAT, CDR2 FQNNGV. The CDR3 contains 15 residues. CDR3 protein: CASSGGLGTTDTQYF. In DNA form, the CDR3 reads TGTGCCAGCTCTGGGGGGCTCGGTACCACAGATACGCAGTATTTT.

V and J are TRBV5-1 and TRBJ1-2; D possibly corresponds to TRBD1 (6 bases). The CDR3 has 15 residues. V shed 3 bases and J shed 2 bases, with 14 bases lying between them. Germline loops: CDR1 SGHRS, CDR2 YFSETQ. The CDR3 nucleotides are TGCGCCAGCAGCTCTTCGGGGGCTATCAACTATGGCTACACCTTC. Protein sequence: CASSSSGAINYGYTF.

V and J are TRBV7-8 and TRBJ2-3; D remains ambiguous. Germline loops: CDR1 SGHVS, CDR2 FQNEAQ. V was cut by 5 bases and J by 5 bases, with 8 bases left in between. CDR3 length: 12 amino acids. The CDR3 sequence is CASSQRKDTQYF. The CDR3 nucleotides read TGTGCCAGCAGCCAGAGGAAAGATACGCAGTATTTT.

This chain links TRBV7-8 with TRBJ1-1, with a weak D call TRBD1 (6 bases). The CDR3 has 15 amino acids. Germline V gene data show CDR1 as SGHVS and CDR2 as FQNEAQ. V dropped 5 bases and J dropped 1 base, with 14 bases sitting between them. The CDR3 DNA follows: TGTGCCAGCAGCCTACGGACAGCACCGAACACTGAAGCTTTCTTT. Translation: CASSLRTAPNTEAFF.

This chain uses TRBV5-4 with TRBJ2-3, with D maybe TRBD2 (6 bases). The CDR3 runs 14 residues. V lost 7 bases, J lost 4 bases, and 16 bases lay in between. Germline lookup yields CDR1 SGHNT and CDR2 YYREEE (reference sequence). The CDR3 loop is CASRVDIAADTQYF. Here the CDR3 DNA reads TGTGCCAGCCGGGTGGATATAGCGGCAGATACGCAGTATTTT.

This clone came up once. This chain connects TRBV6-1 to TRBJ1-5; D call uncertain. V lost 6 bases and J 3 bases, leaving 12 bases between the germline ends. The CDR3 spans 14 residues. Germline V gene lookup returns CDR1 MNHNS and CDR2 SASEGT. The CDR3 is CASRGGQLNQPQHF. The CDR3 DNA follows: TGTGCCAGCAGGGGCGGGCAGCTCAATCAGCCCCAGCATTTT.